What follows are 13 T cell receptor beta chains derived from one specimen sequenced in a study of CD8 T cells in ankylosing spondylitis. Regarding the study as a whole: Characteristic, it appeared, of ankylosing spondylitis blood was a TCR beta motif of fewer than 10 highly homologous variants.

Antigen specificity for these receptors is unknown. TCRdb reprocessed the 5' RACE reads with MiXCR, giving one entry per CDR3 protein. The table records more than 250,000 distinct CDR3 sequences, approximately 8.2% of them present only once. Material: blood, either unsorted or a sorted T cell fraction (not recorded which). Receptor source: a male donor with ankylosing spondylitis.

This rearrangement joins TRBV28 to TRBJ2-7; D remains unclear. This CDR3 spans 13 amino acids. Between the trimmed V and J ends, which lost 3 bases and 2 bases, there was a span of 8 bases. Germline V gene data show CDR1 as MDHEN and CDR2 as SYDVKM. The CDR3 nucleotides are TGTGCCAGCAGTTTGACTCAAACCTACGAGCAGTACTTC. Residues: CASSLTQTYEQYF.

A few counts support this clonotype. The chain employs TRBV20-1 and TRBJ2-7, with TRBD2 matching over 12 bases. The CDR3 runs 13 residues. Germline lookup yields CDR1 DFQATT and CDR2 SNEGSKA (reference sequence). J lost 4 bases, V lost 6 bases, and 4 bases had no gene match. This CDR3 reads CSAGTSGWYEQYF. The CDR3 nucleotides read TGCAGTGCCGGGACTAGCGGGTGGTACGAGCAGTACTTC.

This clonotype has more than one count but fewer than ten. This chain's CDR3 is CASSLETELYGYTF. The CDR3 DNA sequence: TGCGCCAGCAGCTTGGAGACTGAACTCTATGGCTACACCTTC. The genes are TRBV5-1 and TRBJ1-2; D is unclear. The CDR3 covers 14 residues. V dropped 0 bases and J dropped 4 bases, with 10 bases sitting between them. The germline gives CDR1 SGHRS, CDR2 YFSETQ.

This clonotype came up many times. The genes are TRBV30 and TRBJ2-7, with 7 bases lining up with TRBD1. This CDR3 comprises 13 residues. Germline-derived CDR1 and CDR2 are GTSNPN and SVGIG (reference sequence). The V and J ends lost 5 bases and 4 bases, in that order; junction bases with no gene match: 8. This CDR3 reads CAWDQGVEYEQYF. The DNA of the CDR3 is TGTGCCTGGGACCAGGGGGTTGAGTACGAGCAGTACTTC.

This clonotype was seen a handful of times. The chain has TRBV12-3 or TRBV12-4 and TRBJ2-7; tentatively, D is TRBD2 (6 bases). The CDR3 totals 12 residues. The V end was cut by 5 bases, the J end by 6 bases, with 11 bases between. Here the CDR3 reads CASSAGGPEQYF. As DNA, the CDR3 is TGTGCCAGCAGTGCCGGGGGACCCGAGCAGTACTTC.

This chain connects TRBV27 to TRBJ1-5; D is possibly TRBD1 (5 bases). Germline V CDR1 and CDR2: MNHEY, SMNVEV (reference sequence). The V end was cut by 6 bases, the J end by 3 bases, with 12 bases between. The CDR3 loop spans 14 amino acids. This CDR3 reads CASRSAGYNQPQHF. As DNA, the CDR3 is TGTGCCAGCAGGAGCGCAGGGTACAATCAGCCCCAGCATTTT.

This clonotype was detected many times. This chain uses TRBV5-6 with TRBJ2-1; maybe TRBD1 (5 bases). The CDR3 is made up of 19 amino acids. The V end lost 4 bases, the J end lost 0 bases, and 23 bases lay between the germline ends. The germline V gene has CDR1 SGHDT and CDR2 YYEEEE. CDR3 region: CASSLWTPYFRSSYNEQFF. The CDR3 bases are TGTGCCAGCAGCCTGTGGACACCATATTTTCGGAGCTCCTACAATGAGCAGTTCTTC.

V usage is TRBV7-2 and J usage is TRBJ2-7; TRBD2 matches 8 bases. Trimming at V came to 7 bases and at J to 4 bases, leaving 9 bases not matched to a gene. The length of the CDR3 is 14 residues. Germline V gene lookup returns CDR1 SGHTA and CDR2 FQGNSA. The CDR3 protein is CASIASSGWYEQYF. The CDR3 region has the DNA TGTGCCAGCATCGCATCTAGCGGGTGGTACGAGCAGTACTTC.

Points on this clonotype: At one end the junction does not follow the germline gene, possibly because of a read error. This chain connects TRBV7-7 to TRBJ1-1, with D uncertain. The length of the CDR3 is 13 residues. In germline, CDR1 is SSHAT, CDR2 FNYEAQ (reference sequence). The DNA for the CDR3 is TGTGCTAGCAGCTTCCGGAGGAACACTGAAGCTTTCTTT. It encodes CASSFRRNTEAFF. The full variable domain, completed using reference TRBV7-7 and TRBJ1-1, is GAGVSQSPRYKVTKRGQDVTLRCDPISSHATLYWYQQALGQGPEFLTYFNYEAQPDKSGLPSDRFSAERPEGSISTLTIQRTEQRDSAMYRCASSFRRNTEAFFGQGTRLTVV.

The sample holds many counts of this clonotype. The chain combines TRBV5-1 with TRBJ2-7; TRBD1 matches at 9 bases. The J segment lost 3 bases and the V segment lost 0 bases, leaving 1 base of the junction unmatched. Germline V lookup: CDR1 SGHRS, CDR2 YFSETQ. The CDR3 spans 14 residues. The CDR3 DNA reads as TGCGCCAGCAGCTTGGGACAGGGGGTCTACGAGCAGTACTTC. This sequence encodes CASSLGQGVYEQYF.

Comments on this clonotype: Sequence at one end of the junction differs from germline and may be a read error. The chain combines TRBV29-1 with TRBJ1-4, with 7 bases identical to TRBD1. The CDR3 runs 13 residues. Germline V gene lookup returns CDR1 SQVTM and CDR2 ANQGSEA. CDR3 sequence: CSAAGTVNDKLFF. The CDR3, as DNA: TGCAGCGCCGCCGGGACAGTGAATGACAAACTGTTTTTT.

The rearrangement uses TRBV30 and TRBJ1-4; D is unclear. CDR1 GTSNPN and CDR2 SVGIG come from the germline V gene (reference sequence). Trimming shortened V by 2 bases and J by 8 bases, and 6 bases separated the two germline ends. The CDR3 length is 11 residues. DNA for the CDR3: TGTGCCTGGAGTCGCGGGGAAAAACTGTTTTTT. It codes for CAWSRGEKLFF.

This clonotype was recorded at least ten times. This sequence joins TRBV29-1 and TRBJ1-4; possible D gene TRBD1, 5 bases. Germline CDR1 is SQVTM and CDR2 is ANQGSEA. The CDR3 contains 15 residues. Trimming pared 4 bases from V and 3 bases from J, leaving 15 bases between. In DNA form, the CDR3 reads TGCAGCGTTGCCGGAGATCGACAGTCTAATGAAAAACTGTTTTTT. Protein: CSVAGDRQSNEKLFF.